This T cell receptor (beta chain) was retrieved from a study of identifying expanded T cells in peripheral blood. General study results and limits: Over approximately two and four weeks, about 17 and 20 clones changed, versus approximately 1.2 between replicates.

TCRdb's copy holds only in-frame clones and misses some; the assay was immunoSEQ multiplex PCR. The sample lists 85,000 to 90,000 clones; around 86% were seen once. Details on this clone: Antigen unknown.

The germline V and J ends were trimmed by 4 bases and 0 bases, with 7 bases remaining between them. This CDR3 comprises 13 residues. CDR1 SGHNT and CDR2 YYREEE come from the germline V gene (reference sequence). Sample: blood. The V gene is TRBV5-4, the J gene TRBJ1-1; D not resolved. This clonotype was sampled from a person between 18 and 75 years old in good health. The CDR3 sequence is CASSPDLNTEAFF. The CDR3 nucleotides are TGTGCCAGCAGCCCGGACTTGAACACTGAAGCTTTCTTT. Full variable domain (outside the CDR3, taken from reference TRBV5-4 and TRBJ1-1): ETGVTQSPTHLIKTRGQQVTLRCSSQSGHNTVSWYQQALGQGPQFIFQYYREEENGRGNFPPRFSGLQFPNYSSELNVNALELDDSALYLCASSPDLNTEAFFGQGTRLTVV.